This passage covers 10 T cell receptor beta chains from one sample sequenced in a study of shared clonotypes between healthy human individuals. Terminally differentiated effector memory CD45RA+ cells were left out of the naive CD8 fraction, which was CD45RO-negative and positively selected for CCR7. The assay was immunoSEQ multiplex PCR, and TCRdb's table has in-frame clones only and misses some. Here the sample spans approximately 590,000 clones, nearly 97% being singletons. The specimen sequenced was naive CD8+ T cells sorted from blood. All receptors derive from a woman aged 25 to 39 in good health.

The DNA of the CDR3 is TGTGCCAGCAGCGTAGCTACTTTGAGCGGGAGGGCCTCGGGGGAGCTGTTTTTT. Translated: CASSVATLSGRASGELFF. This sequence joins TRBV9 and TRBJ2-2; TRBD2 agrees at 10 bases. V lost 0 bases and J lost 8; bases outside the gene matches: 13. The CDR3 runs to 18 residues. Germline CDR1 is SGDLS and CDR2 is YYNGEE.

The chain couples TRBV2 to TRBJ1-1; D unclear. There are 11 residues in the CDR3. Germline V gene data show CDR1 as SNHLY and CDR2 as FYNNEI. Trimming removed 3 bases from V and 8 bases from J, with 7 bases in between. CDR3 loop: CASSDSVEAFF. DNA of the CDR3: TGTGCCAGCAGTGATAGTGTAGAAGCTTTCTTT. Combining the CDR3 with reference TRBV2 and TRBJ1-1 gives the whole variable domain EPEVTQTPSHQVTQMGQEVILRCVPISNHLYFYWYRQILGQKVEFLVSFYNNEISEKSEIFDDQFSVERPDGSNFTLKIRSTKLEDSAMYFCASSDSVEAFFGQGTRLTVV.

CDR3 sequence (DNA): TGTGCCAGCAGCTTCTCCTACAATGAGCAGTTCTTC. Protein product: CASSFSYNEQFF. The rearrangement uses TRBV13 and TRBJ2-1; D not resolved. Germline V gene data show CDR1 as PRHDT and CDR2 as FYEKMQ (reference sequence). The V gene lost 3 bases and the J gene lost 0 bases, with 0 bases spanning the gap. The CDR3 loop spans 12 amino acids.

V usage is TRBV25-1 and J usage is TRBJ2-2; D remains ambiguous. Trimming took 4 bases from V and 8 from J, leaving 11 bases between them. The CDR3 covers 13 residues. Germline loops: CDR1 MGHDK, CDR2 SYGVNS. CDR3 in amino acids: CASSGGPWGELFF. Here the CDR3 DNA reads TGTGCCAGCAGTGGAGGCCCTTGGGGGGAGCTGTTTTTT.

Comment on this clone: The same CDR3 is also encoded by other DNA sequences in this sample. The V gene is TRBV27, the J gene TRBJ1-5; D is perhaps TRBD1 (6 bases). The CDR3 has 14 residues. CDR1 is MNHEY and CDR2 is SMNVEV in the germline V gene (reference sequence). Trimming removed 6 bases at V and 1 base at J, with 10 bases between. CDR3 amino acids: CASSFQGSNQPQHF. The CDR3 coding sequence is TGTGCCAGCAGCTTCCAGGGGAGCAATCAGCCCCAGCATTTT.

This clone appeared once. The CDR3 region is CSVELYEGPGYEQYF. In nucleotides, the CDR3 is TGCAGCGTTGAATTATATGAAGGACCGGGGTACGAGCAGTACTTC. This rearrangement joins TRBV29-1 to TRBJ2-7; D might be TRBD2 (5 bases). The CDR3 length is 15 residues. V lost 2 bases and J lost 4, with 18 bases in between. Germline V CDR1 and CDR2: SQVTM, ANQGSEA.

CDR3 sequence reads: CASSRGRVDEKLFF. The CDR3 bases are TGCGCCAGCTCTAGGGGGCGCGTTGATGAAAAACTGTTTTTT. This chain uses TRBV4-1 with TRBJ1-4; 7 nucleotides agree with TRBD1. Per the germline V gene, CDR1 is MGHRA and CDR2 is YSYEKL. This CDR3 has 14 amino acids. With V trimmed by 8 bases and J by 6 bases, 9 bases remained unmatched.

The DNA for the CDR3 is TGCGCCAGCAGTGAGACTGGGGAGCTGTTTTTT. Its translation is CASSETGELFF. The chain joins TRBV10-1 to TRBJ2-2; D not resolved. Germline lookup yields CDR1 WNHNN and CDR2 SYGVQD (reference sequence). Trimming took 2 bases from V and 8 from J, leaving 3 bases between them. This CDR3 contains 11 residues.

This clone was counted only a few times. The chain employs TRBV28 and TRBJ1-2, with unresolved D. Trimming shortened V by 5 bases and J by 4 bases, and 14 bases separated the two germline ends. Germline V gene sequence: CDR1 MDHEN, CDR2 SYDVKM. CDR3 length: 14 residues. DNA of the CDR3: TGTGCCAGCAGTGGTACGGAGCAGCGCTATGGCTACACCTTC. It yields the protein CASSGTEQRYGYTF.

CDR3 region: CASSVTGTGELFF. Here the CDR3 DNA reads TGTGCCAGCAGCGTGACCGGGACCGGGGAGCTGTTTTTT. The V call is TRBV9, the J call TRBJ2-2; no definite D call. V dropped 2 bases and J dropped 5 bases, with 7 bases sitting between them. This CDR3 has 13 amino acids. The V gene's germline CDR1 is SGDLS and CDR2 YYNGEE. Variable domain in full (rest from reference TRBV9 and TRBJ2-2): DSGVTQTPKHLITATGQRVTLRCSPRSGDLSVYWYQQSLDQGLQFLIQYYNGEERAKGNILERFSAQQFPDLHSELNLSSLELGDSALYFCASSVTGTGELFFGEGSRLTVL.